The table lists the clone carrying this T cell receptor (beta chain) with many counts. Its target is unknown. These data are taken from a study of CD8 T cells in ankylosing spondylitis. V was trimmed by 5 bases and J by 0 bases, leaving 10 bases between them. The CDR3 is made up of 14 amino acids. Via MiXCR, TCRdb re-called the 5' RACE reads, giving one row per CDR3 protein. Of 100,000 or so distinct CDR3 sequences listed, about 8.1% are singletons. The study's findings and limits: Within ankylosing spondylitis blood, a TCR beta motif made up of eight or nine highly homologous variants appeared to be characteristic.

V usage is TRBV12-3 or TRBV12-4 and J usage is TRBJ1-1, with a possible D match to TRBD1 (5 bases). The specimen sequenced was blood, either unsorted or a sorted T cell fraction (not recorded which). The sequence was obtained from a male donor with ankylosing spondylitis. CDR3 loop: CASSDTGMNTEAFF. Written as DNA, the CDR3 is TGTGCCAGCAGTGACACAGGAATGAACACTGAAGCTTTCTTT.